These 19 T cell receptor beta chains came from one sample sequenced in a study of T-cell reconstitution after alpha-beta-depleted transplantation in children. For TCRbeta, the library was prepared with unique molecular identifiers. Via MiXCR, TCRdb re-called the PCR reads, giving one row per CDR3 protein. The data show over 200,000 distinct CDR3 sequences, with about a tenth seen just once and over 25% held by the top ten. Here the sequenced sample was PBMCs, taken before TCRalphabeta/CD19-depleted stem cell transplant. Receptor source: a child in the first two years of life with acute myeloid leukemia, due to receive a stem cell transplant.

This clonotype was counted ten times or more. The rearrangement uses TRBV15 and TRBJ2-4; D may be TRBD2 (5 bases). Deletions cut 5 bases from V and 2 bases from J, with 16 bases between. Germline CDR1 LNHNV, CDR2 YYDKDF (reference sequence). The CDR3 covers 16 residues. The CDR3 nucleotides are TGTGCCACCAGCCACCGGACGGGAAACCCCAAAAACATTCAGTACTTC. This gives the protein CATSHRTGNPKNIQYF.

This clonotype was detected a few times. V usage is TRBV7-3 and J usage is TRBJ2-2; D could derive from TRBD1 or TRBD2 (5 bases each). Trimming shortened V by 2 bases and J by 7 bases, and 8 bases separated the two germline ends. The CDR3 runs to 13 residues. CDR1 and CDR2 from the germline V gene are SGHTA and FQGTGA. The CDR3 reads CASSLPGHGELFF. The CDR3 DNA reads as TGTGCCAGCAGCTTACCGGGGCACGGGGAGCTGTTTTTT.

This chain uses TRBV15 with TRBJ2-7, with D unclear. CDR1 LNHNV and CDR2 YYDKDF come from the germline V gene (reference sequence). The V end lost 0 bases, the J end lost 6 bases, and 9 bases lay between the germline ends. The length of the CDR3 is 13 residues. The CDR3 spells CATSRDLGIEQYF. Here the CDR3 DNA reads TGTGCCACCAGCAGAGATTTAGGTATCGAGCAGTACTTC.

This clonotype was counted at least ten times. V usage is TRBV20-1 and J usage is TRBJ2-2; 11 bases match TRBD1. The V segment lost 3 bases and the J segment 4 bases; nucleotides outside the gene matches: 1. Looked up from germline, CDR1 is DFQATT and CDR2 is SNEGSKA (reference sequence). This CDR3 has 14 amino acids. CDR3 in amino acids: CSARDRGRTGELFF. The CDR3 DNA reads as TGCAGTGCTAGGGACAGGGGGCGCACCGGGGAGCTGTTTTTT.

This clonotype was observed at least ten times. The genes are TRBV2 and TRBJ2-3, with 10 nucleotides matching TRBD2. V shed 6 bases and J 4 bases; nucleotides not matched to a gene: 10. The CDR3 has 16 amino acids. Germline V gene sequence: CDR1 SNHLY, CDR2 FYNNEI. The CDR3 nucleotides read TGTGCCAGCAGCCCAGCGGGAGGGGTAGCAGCAGATACGCAGTATTTT. Translation: CASSPAGGVAADTQYF. Full variable domain (missing parts from reference TRBV2 and TRBJ2-3): EPEVTQTPSHQVTQMGQEVILRCVPISNHLYFYWYRQILGQKVEFLVSFYNNEISEKSEIFDDQFSVERPDGSNFTLKIRSTKLEDSAMYFCASSPAGGVAADTQYFGPGTRLTVL.

The sample holds many counts of this clonotype. The chain carries TRBV5-1 and TRBJ2-7; tentatively, D is TRBD2 (6 bases). CDR3 length equals 15 residues. The V and J ends lost 2 bases and 4 bases respectively, with 16 bases between them. Germline V CDR1 and CDR2: SGHRS, YFSETQ. DNA of the CDR3: TGCGCCAGCAGCTTATCAAGCGGGCCGACGTACGAGCAGTACTTC. Protein sequence: CASSLSSGPTYEQYF. Full variable domain (outside the CDR3, taken from reference TRBV5-1 and TRBJ2-7): KAGVTQTPRYLIKTRGQQVTLSCSPISGHRSVSWYQQTPGQGLQFLFEYFSETQRNKGNFPGRFSGRQFSNSRSEMNVSTLELGDSALYLCASSLSSGPTYEQYFGPGTRLTVT.

As concerns this clonotype: A read error may explain this, as a much larger clone is one base away. The gene calls are TRBV2 and TRBJ2-2; D unresolved. CDR1 and CDR2 from the germline V gene are SNHLY and FYNNEI. The CDR3 covers 15 residues. The CDR3 nucleotides read TGTGCCAGCAGTGGGACCACCCCGAACGCCGGGGAGCTGTTTTTT. Translation: CASSGTTPNAGELFF.

Many counts were recorded for this clonotype. This sequence joins TRBV18 and TRBJ2-1; tentatively, D is TRBD1 (6 bases). The CDR3 is made up of 15 amino acids. Germline assignment: CDR1 KGHSH and CDR2 LQKENI. V was pared by 2 bases and J by 9 bases, with 17 bases between. CDR3 amino acids: CASSPGWSSRGEQFF. DNA of the CDR3: TGTGCCAGCTCACCAGGGTGGTCTAGCAGGGGTGAGCAGTTCTTC. Full variable domain (remainder filled in from reference TRBV18 and TRBJ2-1): NAGVMQNPRHLVRRRGQEARLRCSPMKGHSHVYWYRQLPEEGLKFMVYLQKENIIDESGMPKERFSAEFPKEGPSILRIQQVVRGDSAAYFCASSPGWSSRGEQFFGPGTRLTVL.

At least ten counts were recorded for this clonotype. This sequence joins TRBV19 and TRBJ2-2; no clear D gene. V was trimmed by 5 bases and J by 4 bases, leaving 17 bases between them. The germline V gene has CDR1 LNHDA and CDR2 SQIVND (reference sequence). The CDR3 runs 16 residues. The CDR3 loop is CASSPSPGPPTGELFF. DNA of the CDR3: TGTGCCAGTAGTCCAAGTCCCGGGCCCCCCACCGGGGAGCTGTTTTTT.

This clonotype has ten or more counts. This chain joins TRBV29-1 and TRBJ1-2; D is unclear. Germline-derived CDR1 and CDR2 are SQVTM and ANQGSEA. V was shortened by 7 bases and J by 0 bases, with 15 bases between the two germline ends. The CDR3 spans 14 residues. In nucleotides, the CDR3 is TGCAGCGCGGGAAACTCAATAGCTAACTATGGCTACACCTTC. It codes for CSAGNSIANYGYTF. The full variable domain, in which reference TRBV29-1 and TRBJ1-2 provide the parts outside the CDR3, is SAVISQKPSRDICQRGTSLTIQCQVDSQVTMMFWYRQQPGQSLTLIATANQGSEATYESGFVIDKFPISRPNLTFSTLTVSNMSPEDSSIYLCSAGNSIANYGYTFGSGTRLTVV.

Notes on this clonotype: Without the conserved terminal phenylalanine or tryptophan, this CDR3 likely stems from a read error. No DNA is shown, since the ends of the CDR3 on it are uncertain; the CDR3 is the one TCRdb lists. V and J are TRBV24-1 and TRBJ2-2; the DNA was not compared with TRBD2, the D call given in the table. Germline V CDR1 and CDR2: KGHDR, SFDVKD. The CDR3 is 17 amino acids long, termini counted. This CDR3 is CVTSDLVREANTGEQFL.

This clonotype was observed many times. This chain links TRBV5-1 with TRBJ2-7; 15 nucleotides match TRBD2. V was clipped by 4 bases and J by 5 bases; unmatched bases: 7. Germline V lookup: CDR1 SGHRS, CDR2 YFSETQ. CDR3 length equals 16 residues. CDR3 coding DNA: TGCGCCAGCAGCGTGGGACTAGCGGGAGGCCGCAACGAGCAGTACTTC. Translation: CASSVGLAGGRNEQYF. Supplemented by reference TRBV5-1 and TRBJ2-7, the full variable domain reads KAGVTQTPRYLIKTRGQQVTLSCSPISGHRSVSWYQQTPGQGLQFLFEYFSETQRNKGNFPGRFSGRQFSNSRSEMNVSTLELGDSALYLCASSVGLAGGRNEQYFGPGTRLTVT.

In its sample, this clonotype was seen many times. V and J are TRBV5-1 and TRBJ1-3, with D unresolved. CDR1 SGHRS and CDR2 YFSETQ come from the germline V gene. The V gene lost 0 bases and the J gene lost 0 bases, with 4 bases spanning the gap. The CDR3 consists of 14 residues. Here the CDR3 DNA reads TGCGCCAGCAGCTTGGGCAGCTCTGGAAACACCATATATTTT. Translation: CASSLGSSGNTIYF.

The chain uses TRBV11-2 and TRBJ2-1; 9 bases map to TRBD1. Unmatched junction bases numbered 10, after V lost 5 bases and J lost 14 bases. There are 13 residues in the CDR3. CDR1 is SGHAT and CDR2 is FQNNGV in the germline V gene. The CDR3 DNA follows: TGTGCCAGCAGCAGGGACAGGGATCAAGGGAAGTTCTTC. Its translation is CASSRDRDQGKFF.

There are a few counts of this clonotype. The chain employs TRBV3-1 and TRBJ1-1; no firm D call. Germline V lookup: CDR1 LGHDT, CDR2 YNNKEL (reference sequence). The CDR3 extends over 12 amino acids. V dropped 1 base and J dropped 6 bases, with 6 bases sitting between them. The DNA for the CDR3 is TGTGCCAGCAGCCAAGGGTGGGCTGAAGCTTTCTTT. This translates into CASSQGWAEAFF.

The rearrangement joins TRBV6-2 or TRBV6-3 to TRBJ2-1; tentatively, D is TRBD1 (6 bases). The CDR3 runs 14 residues. Germline loops: CDR1 MNHEY, CDR2 SVGEGT. V was pared by 6 bases and J by 2 bases, with 11 bases between. The CDR3 nucleotides are TGTGCCAGCAGCTATGGACAGACCTACAATGAGCAGTTCTTC. Translating gives CASSYGQTYNEQFF.

In its sample, this clonotype was seen many times. The CDR3 spells CSARWGGAPYEQYF. CDR3 bases: TGCAGTGCTAGATGGGGGGGGGCCCCTTACGAGCAGTACTTC. The chain employs TRBV20-1 and TRBJ2-7; maybe TRBD2 (7 bases). V was pared by 2 bases and J by 4 bases, with 15 bases between. The CDR3 spans 14 residues. Germline CDR1 reads DFQATT; CDR2 reads SNEGSKA (reference sequence).

This clonotype was detected ten times or more. The chain has TRBV10-3 and TRBJ2-1; 13 positions agree with TRBD2. After removal of 0 bases from V and 5 bases from J, the junction contained 4 bases not matched to a gene. The CDR3 is 17 residues long. Germline assignment: CDR1 ENHRY and CDR2 SYGVKD. CDR3 sequence: CAISESGLAGVHNEQFF. The CDR3, as DNA: TGTGCCATCAGTGAGTCAGGACTAGCGGGAGTTCACAATGAGCAGTTCTTC.

The sample holds many counts of this clonotype. This chain links TRBV11-2 with TRBJ2-3, with D uncertain. Germline values: CDR1 SGHAT, CDR2 FQNNGV. This CDR3 is 17 amino acids long. Trimming took 0 bases from V and 0 from J, leaving 13 bases between them. DNA for the CDR3: TGTGCCAGCAGCTTAGAATATGGGTTGGCTAGCACAGATACGCAGTATTTT. It yields the protein CASSLEYGLASTDTQYF.